The 19 T cell receptor beta chains listed next were all sequenced from one sample in a study of tumor-infiltrating lymphocytes in primary liver carcinoma. Germline DNA was also extracted, and blood RNA was taken from unsorted whole blood. With around 490 ng total RNA as template and a constant-region primer, TCR beta cDNA was made. Slightly modified ARM-PCR, run as three nested multiplex PCR rounds, produced the TCR beta libraries. PCR rounds one and two used TRBV1-TRBV30 forward primers with a C-beta reverse primer for around 10 cycles each. TCRdb passed the multiplex PCR reads through MiXCR, listing each CDR3 protein once. The top ten clones hold approximately 9% of a sample with fewer than 350,000 distinct CDR3 sequences, more than 55% of them seen once. Source material: peripheral blood. The receptors come from a man aged 40-49 years with primary liver carcinoma and hepatitis B virus infection.

This clonotype was seen ten or more times. The chain employs TRBV5-4 and TRBJ2-1; the match to TRBD1 covers 9 bases. V trimming: 0 bases; J trimming: 15 bases; junction bases outside the gene matches: 7. This CDR3 spans 13 amino acids. Germline V gene sequence: CDR1 SGHNT, CDR2 YYREEE (reference sequence). CDR3 sequence (DNA): TGTGCCAGCAGCTTGGATGTACAGGGGGCCAGGTTCTTC. Protein product: CASSLDVQGARFF.

The chain employs TRBV20-1 and TRBJ1-5, with TRBD2 as a possible D gene (6 bases). The end of the DNA is better explained by TRBJ2-3, so the J call may be wrong. Germline V lookup: CDR1 DFQATT, CDR2 SNEGSKA (reference sequence). The CDR3 loop spans 12 amino acids. The CDR3 DNA sequence: TGCAGTGCTATTGGGGGGAATCAGCCCCAGTATTTT. Translating gives CSAIGGNQPQYF.

J is TRBJ1-1 and V is TRBV28, with TRBD1 matching over 11 bases. The CDR3 contains 16 residues. Unmatched junction bases numbered 9, after V lost 5 bases and J lost 4 bases. The germline V gene has CDR1 MDHEN and CDR2 SYDVKM. The CDR3: CASSTWTGGWGTEAFF. For the CDR3, the DNA is TGTGCCAGCAGTACGTGGACAGGGGGCTGGGGCACTGAAGCTTTCTTT.

With regard to this clonotype: A much larger clone differs by one base, so this may be a read error. The chain has TRBV4-2 and TRBJ1-5; the D is unclear. In germline, CDR1 is LGHNA, CDR2 YNFKEQ. The CDR3 length is 15 residues. CDR3 sequence reads: CASSQEPGRNKPQHF. The CDR3 region has the DNA TGTGCCAGCAGCCAAGAACCCGGTCGCAATAAGCCCCAGCATTTT.

Comment on this clonotype: A much larger clone sits a single nucleotide away, making a read error possible. The chain employs TRBV6-1 and TRBJ2-2; D is undetermined. Germline lookup yields CDR1 MNHNS and CDR2 SASEGT. This CDR3 has 11 residues. The CDR3 sequence: CASRGTVELFF. The DNA for the CDR3 is TGTGCCAGCAGGGGCACCGTGGAGCTGTTTTTT.

The chain links TRBV28 to TRBJ2-7; D may be TRBD1 or TRBD2 (5 bases each). V dropped 7 bases and J dropped 5 bases, with 15 bases sitting between them. The CDR3 covers 13 residues. Germline values: CDR1 MDHEN, CDR2 SYDVKM. The CDR3 region has the DNA TGTGCCAGCATGGAGGTCAGGGACCACGAGCAGTACTTC. Residues: CASMEVRDHEQYF.

The chain couples TRBV6-5 to TRBJ2-3; the D is unclear. Germline CDR1 MNHEY, CDR2 SVGAGI. The V and J ends lost 10 bases and 2 bases respectively, with 16 bases between them. The CDR3 has 14 residues. CDR3 nucleotide sequence: TGTGCCAACAAGACGGACCTCGACACAGATACGCAGTATTTT. Protein product: CANKTDLDTDTQYF.

As regards this clonotype: This may arise from a read error, as a much more abundant clone is one base away. This rearrangement joins TRBV6-6 to TRBJ2-1; D gene ambiguous. Germline CDR1 reads MNHNY; CDR2 reads SVGAGI (reference sequence). The CDR3 contains 13 residues. With 10 bases removed from V and 8 bases from J, the gap between germline ends came to 18 bases. CDR3 loop: CAITNHANYEQFF. The CDR3 nucleotides are TGTGCCATCACCAATCATGCGAACTATGAGCAGTTCTTC.

For this clonotype: Since the CDR3 does not end with the conserved phenylalanine or tryptophan, this likely comes from a read error. The V gene is TRBV6-6, the J gene TRBJ2-5, with 10 bases aligning to TRBD1. Looked up from germline, CDR1 is MNHNY and CDR2 is SVGAGI (reference sequence). There are 14 residues in the CDR3. Here the CDR3 reads CVSQGQGFSETQYL. Here the CDR3 DNA reads TGTGTCAGCCAGGGACAGGGGTTTTCAGAGACCCAGTACCTC.

The chain is built from TRBV11-3 and TRBJ2-3; perhaps TRBD1 as D (5 bases). Near its end, the DNA agrees better with TRBJ1-5, so the J call may be wrong. This CDR3 has 16 amino acids. CDR1 is SGHNT and CDR2 is YENEEA in the germline V gene. CDR3 in DNA: TGTGCCAGCAGCCAGAGTATTCAGGGCCCGGGGGATACACAGCATTTT. Protein sequence: CASSQSIQGPGDTQHF.

A word on this clonotype: An end of the junction differs from the germline gene, which may be a read error. CDR3: CASSQVGRGGSNEPFF. The CDR3 DNA is TGCGCCAGCAGCCAGGTCGGGAGGGGGGGGAGCAATGAGCCGTTCTTC. The chain joins TRBV4-1 to TRBJ2-1; 8 positions match TRBD2. This CDR3 has 16 residues. CDR1 is MGHRA and CDR2 is YSYEKL in the germline V gene.

Concerning this clonotype itself: At one end, the junction sequence differs from germline, possibly due to a read error. The chain combines TRBV11-2 with TRBJ2-3; 12 bases are shared with TRBD2. Germline CDR1 and CDR2: SGHAT and FQNNGV. The CDR3 totals 19 residues. CDR3 nucleotide sequence: TGTGCCAGCAGCCTATCGCCGAGACTAGCGGGAGAGAGGTTAGATACGCAGTACTTT. It codes for CASSLSPRLAGERLDTQYF.

The chain combines TRBV6-5 with TRBJ1-2; tentatively, D is TRBD1 (6 bases). Trimming cost V 0 bases and J 4 bases, with 18 bases left between them. CDR3 length: 17 residues. Germline-derived CDR1 and CDR2 are MNHEY and SVGAGI. CDR3 DNA sequence: TGTGCCAGCAGTTACTCGACCCCCAGGGGTGGATTCTATGGCTACACCTTC. This codes for CASSYSTPRGGFYGYTF.

This clonotype appeared many times. The chain joins TRBV14 to TRBJ2-3; D remains unclear. CDR3 size: 13 residues. CDR1 is SGHDN, CDR2 FVKESK, per germline. V lost 4 bases and J lost 4, with 9 bases in between. The CDR3 DNA is TGTGCCAGCAGCCTCAGGAGTTCAGATACGCAGTATTTT. Amino acids: CASSLRSSDTQYF.

Notes on this clonotype: This could be a read error, since a much larger clone is one nucleotide away. The gene calls are TRBV12-3 or TRBV12-4 and TRBJ2-1; D is perhaps TRBD2 (5 bases). The CDR3 is 12 amino acids. The CDR3 DNA follows: TGTGCCAGCTGTTTAGCGCCCCTTGAGCAGTTCTTC. Protein product: CASCLAPLEQFF.

The chain recombines TRBV7-9 with TRBJ2-5; a possible D gene is TRBD1 (6 bases). Trimming cost V 9 bases and J 2 bases, with 19 bases left between them. This CDR3 contains 15 residues. In germline, CDR1 is SEHNR, CDR2 FQNEAQ (reference sequence). In DNA form, the CDR3 reads TGTGCCAGTAGACCAGGGGTGGTGGGACAAGAGACCCAGTACTTC. It translates to CASRPGVVGQETQYF.

This clonotype was counted at least ten times. This sequence joins TRBV29-1 and TRBJ2-2; D possibly corresponds to TRBD2 (5 bases). V dropped 3 bases and J dropped 5 bases, with 16 bases sitting between them. Germline assignment: CDR1 SQVTM and CDR2 ANQGSEA. The CDR3 sequence is 15 residues long. The DNA of the CDR3 is TGCAGCGTTGAGGGCCGGGCAGCGGAAACCGGGGAGCTGTTTTTT. Translating it yields CSVEGRAAETGELFF.

Comment on this clonotype: Possible read error: a much larger clone is one base away. This rearrangement joins TRBV6-2 or TRBV6-3 to TRBJ2-1; tentatively, D is TRBD1 (5 bases). The CDR3 has 13 amino acids. Looked up from germline, CDR1 is MNHEY and CDR2 is SVGEGT. DNA of the CDR3: TGTGCCAGCAGTTACTCGAGTGGACATGGATTTCTCTTC. It codes for CASSYSSGHGFLF.

Note on this clonotype: Possible read error: a much larger clone is one base away. V usage is TRBV6-2 or TRBV6-3 and J usage is TRBJ2-3, with D perhaps TRBD1 (6 bases). The CDR3 extends over 12 amino acids. The germline V gene has CDR1 MNHEY and CDR2 SVGEGT. The V and J ends lost 7 bases and 5 bases respectively, with 10 bases between them. The CDR3 spells CASTDRLDTQYF. CDR3 in DNA: TGTGCCAGCACCGACAGGCTAGATACGCAGTATTTT.